The 11 T cell receptor beta chains presented below share a single source sample, sequenced in a study of CD8+ T cells in alopecia areata. RNA was extracted and reverse transcribed into cDNA as the sequencing template. Assay: immunoSEQ multiplex PCR; the TCRdb copy retains only in-frame clones and omits some. The data list approximately 280,000 clones, none observed once; roughly 1.2% falls to the top ten. Separation of pooled cutaneous lymph node cells was by sorting with CD4, CD8alpha, NKG2D, NKG2ACE and other markers. Material for sequencing was CD4+ T cells sorted from a lymph node. The receptors here all came from a C3H/HeJ mouse with alopecia areata. The strain's MHC type: H2-k.

This clone appeared a few times. The genes and germline here are from mouse. The CDR3 extends 4 residues past the end of the read, so its final part is completed from the germline J gene. This chain joins TRBV13-3 and TRBJ2-7; 13 bases fit TRBD2. Germline values: CDR1 NNHDY, CDR2 SYVADS. After removal of 4 bases from V and 3 bases from J, the junction contained 4 bases not matched to a gene. The CDR3 totals 15 residues. This CDR3 reads CASSPGLGGLYEQYF. CDR3 DNA, as far as it was read: TGTGCCAGCAGTCCTGGACTGGGGGGGCTCTAT.

This clone was detected only a few times. Genes and germline come from the mouse. The read gets to within 4 residues of the CDR3 end, and the germline J gene fills in the rest. V gene TRBV14 combines with J gene TRBJ2-2; the D gene is possibly TRBD2 (7 bases). The V gene's germline CDR1 is SGHDT and CDR2 FRDEAV. The V gene lost 0 bases and the J gene lost 4 bases, with 10 bases spanning the gap. This CDR3 is 15 amino acids long. This CDR3 reads CASSFWGAPTGQLYF. The DNA read from the CDR3 is TGTGCCAGCAGTTTCTGGGGGGCGCCCACCGGG.

With respect to this clone: Mouse gene names apply. Read sequence stops 4 residues before the CDR3 end, and the germline J gene provides the missing end. This chain uses TRBV13-1 with TRBJ2-7, with TRBD2 matching 10 bases. The CDR3 runs to 13 residues. Germline assignment: CDR1 NSHNY and CDR2 SYGAGN. The CDR3 sequence is CASSQTGGYEQYF. The CDR3 DNA, read in part, is TGTGCCAGCAGCCAGACTGGGGGGTAT.

This clone was seen a few times. Gene names are the mouse ones. The read stops 4 residues short of the end of the CDR3; the missing end is completed from the germline J gene. The chain combines TRBV13-3 with TRBJ2-1, with 13 bases matching TRBD2. The length of the CDR3 is 16 residues. With 8 bases clipped from V and 3 bases from J, the junction kept 8 bases outside the gene matches. Germline V gene data show CDR1 as NNHDY and CDR2 as SYVADS. The sequenced CDR3 bases are TGTGCCAGGCGCCGGGACTGGGGGGGTGCCTATGCT. Protein: CARRRDWGGAYA. The CDR3 in its entirety is CARRRDWGGAYAEQFF.

A word on this clone: Gene names and germline refer to mouse. From the germline J gene comes the end of the CDR3, since the read stops 4 residues before it. J is TRBJ1-2 and V is TRBV2, with 8 bases that match TRBD1. V lost 0 bases, J lost 3 bases, and 3 bases stayed unmatched. Per germline, CDR1 LGHNA and CDR2 YSYQKL. This CDR3 is 15 amino acids long. This chain's CDR3 is CASSQDPGGDSDYTF. CDR3 DNA (partial): TGTGCCAGCAGCCAAGACCCAGGGGGCGACTCC.

This clone showed up many times. The gene names here belong to mouse. The CDR3 is cut off 3 residues early in the read; its end comes from the germline J gene. The rearrangement uses TRBV1 and TRBJ1-6; 9 bases match TRBD1. TRBJ1-6 qualifies as an ORF whose function is uncertain. After removal of 5 bases from V and 7 bases from J, the junction contained 3 bases not matched to a gene. Germline CDR1 is NSQYPW and CDR2 is LRSPGD (reference sequence). This CDR3 has 14 residues. CDR3 DNA (partial): TGCACCTGCAGTCCCGACAGGGGGAATTCGCCC. Protein sequence: CTCSPDRGNSP. The entire CDR3 sequence reads CTCSPDRGNSPLYF.

Comment on this clone: This clone may be a read error of a much larger clone one base away. Each gene name is a mouse one. The CDR3 is cut off 4 residues early in the read; its end comes from the germline J gene. J is TRBJ2-5 and V is TRBV19; a possible D gene is TRBD1 (6 bases). The CDR3 is made up of 13 amino acids. The ends were cut back, 4 bases at V and 1 base at J, with 7 bases in the middle. Germline loops: CDR1 FNHDT, CDR2 SITEND (reference sequence). This chain's CDR3 is CASSHRDQDTQYF. Incomplete CDR3 DNA: TGTGCCAGCAGTCACAGGGACCAAGAC.

This clone was seen a few times. Any gene name here is a mouse gene name. Read data end 3 residues before the CDR3 end; the end is taken from the germline J gene. This chain uses TRBV19 with TRBJ1-6, with a possible D match to TRBD1 (6 bases). TRBJ1-6 is an open reading frame, and its role is uncertain. Germline V gene sequence: CDR1 FNHDT, CDR2 SITEND (reference sequence). Trimming stripped 3 bases from V and 7 bases from J, with 11 bases between. This CDR3 spans 14 amino acids. CDR3 DNA, as far as it was read: TGTGCCAGCAGTAGTCAGGGGAGAAATTCGCCC. This encodes CASSSQGRNSP. From start to end, the CDR3 is CASSSQGRNSPLYF.

A remark on this clone: Gene and germline names: mouse. The read is 4 residues too short to cover the CDR3 end, so that end is filled in from the germline J gene. The chain links TRBV31 to TRBJ1-2; TRBD1 matches at 9 bases. Looked up from germline, CDR1 is GKSSPN and CDR2 is SITVG. This CDR3 contains 13 residues. V lost 3 bases, J lost 3 bases, and 2 bases stayed unmatched. The DNA read from the CDR3 is TGTGCCTGGAGGAGGGACAGGGACTCC. Amino acid sequence: CAWRRDRDS. The full CDR3 protein is CAWRRDRDSDYTF.

About this clone: All gene names here are mouse names. With the read ending 4 residues before the CDR3 end, the germline J gene is used to fill in that end. This chain joins TRBV5 and TRBJ2-5; 11 bases map to TRBD2. Germline V gene lookup returns CDR1 LGHNA and CDR2 YNLKQL (reference sequence). The V and J ends lost 4 bases and 0 bases, in that order; junction bases with no gene match: 3. The CDR3 runs to 16 residues. CDR3 DNA, as far as it was read: TGTGCCAGCAGCCTCCGGACTGGGGGGAACCAAGAC. It is translated as CASSLRTGGNQD. The full CDR3 sequence reads CASSLRTGGNQDTQYF.

Concerning this clone: Mouse names are used for the genes. Read sequence stops 4 residues before the CDR3 end, and the germline J gene provides the missing end. This sample includes further DNA sequences coding for the same CDR3. The rearrangement links TRBV5 to TRBJ2-5; TRBD2 is a possible D gene (5 bases). The CDR3 has 14 amino acids. V was trimmed by 0 bases and J by 3 bases, leaving 7 bases between them. Germline-derived CDR1 and CDR2 are LGHNA and YNLKQL (reference sequence). Incomplete CDR3 DNA: TGTGCCAGCAGCCAAGAGTGGGGTCAAGAC. It specifies CASSQEWGQD. The full CDR3 protein is CASSQEWGQDTQYF.